These 30 T cell receptor beta chains share one sample of origin, sequenced in a study. TCRdb reanalysed the RT-PCR reads using MiXCR and keeps one entry per CDR3 protein. The sample lists more than 550,000 distinct CDR3 sequences; approximately 15% were seen once. Material for sequencing was memory CD4+ T cells from blood. Receptor source: a female donor in good health, serving as a healthy control.

The chain couples TRBV20-1 to TRBJ2-7; TRBD2 matches 10 bases. In germline, CDR1 is DFQATT, CDR2 SNEGSKA (reference sequence). The CDR3 runs to 14 residues. V lost 0 bases, J lost 6 bases, and 5 bases stayed unmatched. The CDR3 region is CSARERLAGVEQYF. For the CDR3, the DNA is TGCAGTGCTAGAGAGCGGCTAGCGGGAGTCGAGCAGTACTTC.

This clonotype was picked up a small number of times. The chain carries TRBV28 and TRBJ1-6; 7 nucleotides match TRBD1. Germline CDR1 and CDR2: MDHEN and SYDVKM. V lost 5 bases, J lost 8 bases, and 6 bases stayed unmatched. The CDR3 sequence is 14 residues long. The CDR3 coding sequence is TGTGCCAGCAGTGCGACAGGGATCTATTCACCCCTCCACTTT. Protein product: CASSATGIYSPLHF.

The V call is TRBV27, the J call TRBJ2-7; possibly TRBD2 for D (6 bases). V was trimmed by 1 base and J by 4 bases, leaving 17 bases between them. The CDR3 contains 16 residues. CDR1 is MNHEY, CDR2 SMNVEV, per germline (reference sequence). The CDR3 nucleotides are TGTGCCAGCAGTTTATTAGTTACAGTGGGGACTTACGAGCAGTACTTC. As protein: CASSLLVTVGTYEQYF.

At least ten counts were recorded for this clonotype. The V and J genes are TRBV5-1 and TRBJ2-5; D is uncertain. Germline CDR1 reads SGHRS; CDR2 reads YFSETQ. The CDR3 consists of 13 residues. Trimming shortened V by 1 base and J by 5 bases, and 9 bases separated the two germline ends. CDR3 nucleotides: TGCGCCAGCAGCTTGTCCAGGTCGGAGACCCAGTACTTC. Protein sequence: CASSLSRSETQYF.

Many counts were recorded for this clonotype. The chain recombines TRBV5-1 with TRBJ1-1; TRBD1 aligns across 7 bases. V trimming: 4 bases; J trimming: 3 bases; junction bases outside the gene matches: 6. Germline V CDR1 and CDR2: SGHRS, YFSETQ. This CDR3 has 14 residues. The CDR3 nucleotides are TGCGCCAGCAGCGCGACAGGGCGGGACACTGAAGCTTTCTTT. This translates into CASSATGRDTEAFF.

This clonotype was picked up a small number of times. This chain connects TRBV29-1 to TRBJ2-3; D is unclear. Germline CDR1 and CDR2: SQVTM and ANQGSEA. The V gene lost 3 bases and the J gene lost 4 bases, with 14 bases spanning the gap. This CDR3 has 14 amino acids. The CDR3 DNA sequence: TGCAGCGTTGATTCGGCAGGATTGTCAGATACGCAGTATTTT. Encoded protein: CSVDSAGLSDTQYF.

The CDR3 nucleotides are TGCAGTGCACTAGCGGGAGGGTACACCGGGGAGCTGTTTTTT. Translation gives CSALAGGYTGELFF. The chain joins TRBV20-1 to TRBJ2-2; 13 nucleotides line up with TRBD2. The CDR3 runs to 14 residues. After removal of 6 bases from V and 3 bases from J, the junction contained 1 base not matched to a gene. Per germline, CDR1 DFQATT and CDR2 SNEGSKA (reference sequence).

CDR3 region: CATSDLQTASYNEQFF. As DNA, the CDR3 is TGTGCCACCAGTGATCTACAGACAGCTTCCTACAATGAGCAGTTCTTC. V and J are TRBV24-1 and TRBJ2-1; tentative D call: TRBD1 (5 bases). Per the germline V gene, CDR1 is KGHDR and CDR2 is SFDVKD. V was clipped by 3 bases and J by 1 base, with 12 bases between them. The CDR3 is 16 amino acids.

The genes are TRBV6-5 and TRBJ2-7; 8 positions match TRBD2. The CDR3 length is 13 residues. J lost 6 bases, V lost 7 bases, and 8 bases had no gene match. The V gene's germline CDR1 is MNHEY and CDR2 SVGAGI. The CDR3 DNA reads TGTGCCAGCACTACAGCGGGAGTGGCCGAGCAGTACTTC. Residues: CASTTAGVAEQYF.

This clonotype was recorded at least ten times. The chain joins TRBV5-1 to TRBJ1-2; no definite D call. The CDR3 runs to 13 residues. CDR1 and CDR2 (germline): SGHRS, YFSETQ. Trimming removed 2 bases from V and 3 bases from J, with 8 bases in between. The CDR3 region is CASSFGSDYGYTF. Here the CDR3 DNA reads TGCGCCAGCAGCTTCGGGTCAGACTATGGCTACACCTTC.

The chain uses TRBV29-1 and TRBJ2-1; TRBD2 agrees at 8 bases. Trimming at V came to 4 bases and at J to 5 bases, leaving 13 bases not matched to a gene. The germline V gene has CDR1 SQVTM and CDR2 ANQGSEA. The CDR3 has 16 residues. The CDR3 DNA is TGCAGCGTTGTGCCCCCCCAGCGGGAGTGGGACAATGAGCAGTTCTTC. This sequence encodes CSVVPPQREWDNEQFF.

This clonotype was seen a handful of times. The genes are TRBV20-1 and TRBJ1-2, with 7 positions matching TRBD1. Trimming removed 4 bases from V and 4 bases from J; junction bases left unmatched: 3. The CDR3 extends over 12 amino acids. Germline CDR1 is DFQATT and CDR2 is SNEGSKA (reference sequence). For the CDR3, the DNA is TGCAGTGCTACGACAGGGAGCTATGGCTACACCTTC. It is translated as CSATTGSYGYTF.

The genes are TRBV12-3 or TRBV12-4 and TRBJ1-5; D gene unclear. The CDR3 is 14 amino acids. Trimming removed 8 bases at V and 3 bases at J, with 14 bases between. The CDR3: CASRGSGDNQPQHF. CDR3 bases: TGTGCCAGCCGTGGTAGTGGGGACAATCAGCCCCAGCATTTT.

This rearrangement joins TRBV6-2 or TRBV6-3 to TRBJ2-5; 10 positions agree with TRBD1. From germline, CDR1 is MNHEY and CDR2 SVGEGT. The length of the CDR3 is 16 residues. The ends lost 7 bases at V and 3 bases at J; junction bases unmatched: 11. The CDR3 sequence: CASIYGSGTGEETQYF. The CDR3 DNA reads as TGTGCCAGCATCTACGGTAGCGGGACAGGGGAAGAGACCCAGTACTTC.

This clonotype was recorded at least ten times. The chain uses TRBV29-1 and TRBJ1-1, with 7 bases lining up with TRBD1. The CDR3 spans 13 residues. The trim removed 1 base at V and 12 bases at J, leaving 11 bases unmatched. In germline, CDR1 is SQVTM, CDR2 ANQGSEA. The CDR3 protein is CSVEGQGVKTPFF. In nucleotides, the CDR3 is TGCAGCGTTGAAGGTCAGGGGGTAAAAACTCCTTTCTTT. Together with reference TRBV29-1 and TRBJ1-1, the CDR3 gives the full variable domain: SAVISQKPSRDICQRGTSLTIQCQVDSQVTMMFWYRQQPGQSLTLIATANQGSEATYESGFVIDKFPISRPNLTFSTLTVSNMSPEDSSIYLCSVEGQGVKTPFFGQGTRLTVV.

This clonotype came up many times. V is TRBV29-1 and J is TRBJ1-2; 7 bases align to TRBD1. Germline lookup yields CDR1 SQVTM and CDR2 ANQGSEA. After removal of 4 bases from V and 7 bases from J, the junction contained 6 bases not matched to a gene. This CDR3 region has 12 residues. CDR3 amino acids: CSVGGSGGGYTF. CDR3 coding DNA: TGCAGCGTTGGGGGCTCAGGGGGTGGCTACACCTTC. The complete variable domain, with remaining parts taken from reference TRBV29-1 and TRBJ1-2, reads SAVISQKPSRDICQRGTSLTIQCQVDSQVTMMFWYRQQPGQSLTLIATANQGSEATYESGFVIDKFPISRPNLTFSTLTVSNMSPEDSSIYLCSVGGSGGGYTFGSGTRLTVV.

The chain carries TRBV7-9 and TRBJ2-3; TRBD2 aligns across 11 bases. The V gene end was trimmed by 5 bases and the J gene end by 8 bases; junction bases not matched to a gene: 9. There are 15 residues in the CDR3. Germline V gives CDR1 SEHNR, CDR2 FQNEAQ (reference sequence). The chain's CDR3 is CASSPVGGTSGTQYF. The CDR3 DNA sequence: TGTGCCAGCAGCCCCGTGGGGGGGACTAGCGGTACGCAGTATTTT.

This clonotype was observed at least ten times. The chain employs TRBV7-2 and TRBJ2-1, with D possibly being TRBD2 (6 bases). CDR1 SGHTA and CDR2 FQGNSA come from the germline V gene. V was pared by 5 bases and J by 7 bases, with 15 bases between. This CDR3 is built from 14 residues. The CDR3 DNA is TGTGCCAGCAGCCGAGAACGACTAGTAAATGAGCAGTTCTTC. This translates into CASSRERLVNEQFF.

This chain's CDR3 is CASRSLLRGLAGEENEQFF. CDR3 coding DNA: TGTGCCAGCAGGAGCCTCCTTCGTGGACTAGCGGGGGAAGAAAATGAGCAGTTCTTC. The rearrangement joins TRBV28 to TRBJ2-1, with 13 bases identical to TRBD2. J gave up 7 bases and V 6 bases, and 18 bases lay outside the gene matches. The CDR3 contains 19 residues. Per the germline V gene, CDR1 is MDHEN and CDR2 is SYDVKM. The whole variable domain, filled in from reference TRBV28 and TRBJ2-1, reads DVKVTQSSRYLVKRTGEKVFLECVQDMDHENMFWYRQDPGLGLRLIYFSYDVKMKEKGDIPEGYSVSREKKERFSLILESASTNQTSMYLCASRSLLRGLAGEENEQFFGPGTRLTVL.

This clonotype has just a few counts. The chain combines TRBV6-5 with TRBJ2-2; D gene unclear. The CDR3 totals 14 residues. Germline values: CDR1 MNHEY, CDR2 SVGAGI. V dropped 6 bases and J dropped 4 bases, with 12 bases sitting between them. Here the CDR3 DNA reads TGTGCCAGCAGATGGGTAGAGACCACCGGGGAGCTGTTTTTT. Protein sequence: CASRWVETTGELFF.

V usage is TRBV5-1 and J usage is TRBJ1-1, with D unresolved. Trimming took 1 base from V and 2 from J, leaving 9 bases between them. Germline V CDR1 and CDR2: SGHRS, YFSETQ. The CDR3 spans 14 residues. CDR3 sequence (DNA): TGCGCCAGCAGCTTGACAGCCGTAAACACTGAAGCTTTCTTT. It specifies CASSLTAVNTEAFF.

CDR3 in amino acids: CASSLAAGGGFNEQYF. The CDR3 region has the DNA TGTGCCAGCAGCTTAGCGGCAGGCGGGGGGTTCAATGAGCAGTACTTC. V usage is TRBV7-2 and J usage is TRBJ2-7; 8 positions agree with TRBD2. V lost 0 bases and J lost 7; bases outside the gene matches: 11. The CDR3 runs 16 residues. CDR1 SGHTA and CDR2 FQGNSA come from the germline V gene.

CDR3 in DNA: TGCAGCGTTGAAGCGGGTTACGGGAGCACCTACAATGAGCAGTTCTTC. It is translated as CSVEAGYGSTYNEQFF. The rearrangement links TRBV29-1 to TRBJ2-1, with D possibly TRBD2 on 6 matching bases. Trimming shortened V by 1 base and J by 2 bases, and 15 bases separated the two germline ends. This CDR3 region has 16 residues. In germline, CDR1 is SQVTM, CDR2 ANQGSEA.

The chain combines TRBV10-2 with TRBJ1-5, with no clear D. Germline-derived CDR1 and CDR2 are WSHSY and SAAADI. This CDR3 has 12 residues. Trimming took off 2 bases at V and 4 bases at J, with 3 bases between the two ends. The CDR3 region has the DNA TGCGCCAGCAGTGAGCGAAATCAGCCCCAGCATTTT. It codes for CASSERNQPQHF.

The rearrangement uses TRBV12-3 or TRBV12-4 and TRBJ1-4, with D uncertain. There are 11 residues in the CDR3. Deletions cut 6 bases from V and 3 bases from J, with 2 bases between. Here the CDR3 DNA reads TGTGCCAGCAGGTCTAATGAAAAACTGTTTTTT. Translated, it gives CASRSNEKLFF.

The chain recombines TRBV12-3 or TRBV12-4 with TRBJ2-2; D unresolved. The CDR3 is made up of 14 amino acids. V lost 3 bases and J 0 bases, leaving 5 bases between the germline ends. CDR3 protein: CASSFNPNTGELFF. The CDR3 coding sequence is TGTGCCAGCAGTTTCAACCCGAACACCGGGGAGCTGTTTTTT.

This clonotype occurred many times. The chain has TRBV7-2 and TRBJ2-5; 9 nucleotides align to TRBD1. The CDR3 is made up of 15 amino acids. J gave up 4 bases and V 0 bases, and 3 bases lay outside the gene matches. Germline V gene lookup returns CDR1 SGHTA and CDR2 FQGNSA. In nucleotides, the CDR3 is TGTGCCAGCAGCTTAGCCCCGGGACAGGGAGAGACCCAGTACTTC. It codes for CASSLAPGQGETQYF.

Only a few counts were recorded for this clonotype. This chain uses TRBV20-1 with TRBJ2-4; no definite D call. The CDR3 runs to 12 residues. Between the trimmed V and J ends, which lost 3 bases and 1 base, there was a span of 4 bases. In germline, CDR1 is DFQATT, CDR2 SNEGSKA (reference sequence). As DNA, the CDR3 is TGCAGTGCTAGTTCTGCCAAAAACATTCAGTACTTC. Protein: CSASSAKNIQYF.

This clonotype was counted between two and nine times. The chain combines TRBV5-1 with TRBJ2-1; 9 bases match TRBD1. The germline CDR1 and CDR2 sequences are SGHRS and YFSETQ. The CDR3 totals 15 residues. Unmatched junction bases numbered 9, after V lost 7 bases and J lost 4 bases. This chain's CDR3 is CASRARTGDYNEQFF. The CDR3 bases are TGCGCCAGCCGCGCCCGGACAGGGGATTACAATGAGCAGTTCTTC. The full variable domain, with the rest looked up from reference TRBV5-1 and TRBJ2-1, is KAGVTQTPRYLIKTRGQQVTLSCSPISGHRSVSWYQQTPGQGLQFLFEYFSETQRNKGNFPGRFSGRQFSNSRSEMNVSTLELGDSALYLCASRARTGDYNEQFFGPGTRLTVL.

J is TRBJ1-2 and V is TRBV20-1; 7 bases are a match to TRBD1. The CDR3 is 15 amino acids. V shed 3 bases, J shed 2 bases, and the junction held 9 bases outside the gene matches. The germline V gene encodes CDR1 DFQATT and CDR2 SNEGSKA (reference sequence). CDR3 nucleotides: TGCAGTGCTAGGGATTCGACAGGGAAAAACTATGGCTACACCTTC. The encoded protein is CSARDSTGKNYGYTF.